A single T cell receptor beta chain is shown here with its context. Antigen unknown. The data were taken from a study of shared clonotypes between healthy human individuals. General study results and limits: Sequencing depth was a factor that was expected to affect clonotype sharing among donors. With few donors, the genetic and exposure-history diversity represented was limited.

The germline V gene has CDR1 SGHTA and CDR2 FQGNSA. The CDR3 spans 16 residues. With 5 bases removed from V and 5 bases from J, the gap between germline ends came to 19 bases. Clones were sequenced by immunoSEQ multiplex PCR, and TCRdb holds only the in-frame ones, with some missing. Found here are about a million clones, approximately 76% of them singletons; the top ten hold around 1.4%. The source material was memory CD4+ T cells sorted from blood. The sample's subset: CD45RA-negative fraction. This TCR derives from a man younger than 35 in good health. This chain joins TRBV7-2 and TRBJ2-1; a weak D match, TRBD2 (6 bases). CDR3: CASSTSPPWGDNEQFF. DNA of the CDR3: TGTGCCAGCAGCACCAGTCCTCCCTGGGGGGACAATGAGCAGTTCTTC.